Here is one T cell receptor (beta chain) with its context. Its antigen remains unknown. Assay: immunoSEQ multiplex PCR; the TCRdb copy retains only in-frame clones and omits some. The sample consists of approximately 180,000 clones, about nine tenths of them appearing once. The CDR3 spans 13 residues. The germline V gene has CDR1 SGHAT and CDR2 FQNNGV. The V gene lost 0 bases and the J gene lost 7 bases, with 7 bases spanning the gap. This sample is drawn from a study of T cell responses to AZD1222 COVID-19 vaccine. Study-level results: Donors, mostly white British, included more females; clonal diversity was possibly underestimated. Unmutated variant regions are reportedly targeted by nearly half of spike-specific TCRs.

This TCR derives from an adult in good health. The chain combines TRBV11-2 with TRBJ1-5, with D unclear. Specimen: peripheral blood, collected on day 0 of AZD1222 vaccination. The CDR3 DNA follows: TGTGCCAGCAGCTTAGATCCGGACCAGCCCCAGCATTTT. This gives the protein CASSLDPDQPQHF. The full variable domain, rest sourced from reference TRBV11-2 and TRBJ1-5, is EAGVAQSPRYKIIEKRQSVAFWCNPISGHATLYWYQQILGQGPKLLIQFQNNGVVDDSQLPKDRFSAERLKGVDSTLKIQPAKLEDSAVYLCASSLDPDQPQHFGDGTRLSIL.